This TCR beta chain stems from a study of Ad26.COV2.S vaccination and SARS-CoV-2 variants. The study, taken as a whole, reports: Those who received the vaccine showed greater spike-specific TCR breadth than those given placebo.

Here immunoSEQ multiplex PCR was the method, and the copy in TCRdb shows in-frame clones only, minus some. Seen here are roughly 300,000 clones, about 87% observed once, and the top ten hold 5.5% to 7%. Only one count was recorded for this clone. The antigen remains undetermined. CDR1 is LGHNA, CDR2 YSLEER, per germline. The CDR3 consists of 16 residues. V was pared by 0 bases and J by 2 bases, with 7 bases of the junction left unmatched. The treatment was: 15 to 20 received Ad26.COV2.S at low or high dose, single or two shots; about 5 received placebo; per-sample allocation not given. Repertoires come from day 63 after the first vaccine or placebo injection.

The source was peripheral blood, collected in a trial of Ad26.COV2.S vaccine versus placebo. J is TRBJ2-7 and V is TRBV4-3; TRBD1 aligns across 7 bases. The clonotype comes from a person between 18 and 59 years old who received the Ad26.COV2.S COVID-19 vaccine or a placebo. The CDR3 DNA is TGCGCCAGCAGCCAAGAGCGAGGGGGCAGGACCTACGAGCAGTACTTC. This codes for CASSQERGGRTYEQYF.